This TCR beta chain was captured in a study of blood T cells in healthy people across ages (dated by TCRdb to about 2015). For context, the study as a whole: Template switching captured roughly one uniquely barcoded TCR beta cDNA molecule per two T cells in model experiments. To track age-related changes in TCR beta repertoire diversity, the study relied on deep sequencing normalized with unique cDNA molecular identifiers. The donors were divided into four age groups: young (average approximately 16 years), middle-aged (approximately 42), aged (about 56) and long-lived (approximately 74). To avoid experimental bias, donors of different ages were randomly spread across the sequencing lanes. Two additional independent replicas of 1 million unique cDNA reads from the same blood draw were analyzed for two donors (one aged 18 to 30 and one aged 80 or older).

Systemically healthy Caucasian individuals from Russia, about 38 in total and aged roughly 6 to 100 years, were included as donors. Each donor gave roughly 11 milliliters of peripheral blood, drawn into EDTA-treated Vacutainer tubes. PBMCs were isolated by Ficoll-Paque density-gradient centrifugation, with at least 6 million obtained per sample. Trizol reagent was used to extract total RNA from the PBMCs, yielding at least 5 micrograms per sample. For every donor, an aliquot of PBMCs went through flow cytometry to measure the percentages of naive CD45RAhigh/CD27high T cells. From V the trimming removes 7 bases and from J it removes 0 bases, while the gene matches leave 6 bases of the junction unaccounted for. Reading from cysteine to phenylalanine, the CDR3 counts 15 amino acids. This entry keeps only the CDR3 DNA: 45 bases, framed from base 1. The CDR1 and CDR2 encoded by the germline V gene are ENHRY and SYGVKD.

A word on this clonotype: The specificity of this receptor is unknown. No clone much larger than this one lies a single base away; base qualities are absent.

Study-level results and caveats: Observed TCR beta diversity per million T cells fell roughly linearly with age, and a significant reduction was already apparent by age around 44. Estimates of total diversity from one million sequenced T cells were regarded as lower bounds and underestimates. The CMV infection status of donors was not known, potentially confounding age-related changes in expanded clonotypes. Compared with the aged group, more naive CD4+ T cells, fewer expanded clones and increased TCR diversity were shown by the long-lived group, suggesting age selection. The percentage of naive T cells measured by flow cytometry correlated strongly with observed TCR beta diversity. Conclusive comparison of naive and antigen-experienced compartments was prevented by the profiling of bulk unsorted PBMCs.

The library was obtained by 5' RACE. A second PCR of about 6 to 11 cycles was performed with a sample-barcoded 5' primer and a J-beta primer mix. Each TCR beta cDNA molecule received a unique molecular identifier from a template-switch 5' adaptor carrying 12 random nucleotides. At least 2.5 million CDR3-containing paired-end reads were obtained from each sample. The Mint cDNA synthesis kit, primed by a TRBC-specific oligonucleotide, was used to synthesize first-strand cDNA from all RNA. After uracil-DNA glycosylase treatment, a first 18-cycle PCR used universal primers M1SS and BC2_uni_R on all cDNA. The source study handled its data this way. Each sample was normalized by randomly selecting 1 million high-quality reads, each carrying a distinct molecular identifier. Instead of being binned into consensus sequences, reads with shared molecular identifiers were discarded. CDR3 identification, clonotype clustering and error correction used MiTCR with a Q25 quality threshold and the strictest error-elimination algorithm. A nonparametric unseen species model using Euler transformation provided a lower-bound estimate of total TCR beta diversity. Using fastp at Q25 and MiXCR, TCRdb reprocessed the public reads and kept productive beta chains. One record per CDR3 amino acid sequence lists the most common genes and DNA. Clone size and V and J calls follow TCRdb, not the original study. This sample has some 1.8 million distinct CDR3 sequences in its table, and 39% of those were observed once. In total, the top ten clones hold under 30% of the sample.

This clonotype was sampled from a human donor in good health. Sequencing was carried out using blood. This chain is built from TRBV10-3 and TRBJ2-7, and 10 junctional nucleotides match TRBD1. The CDR3 here reads CAITTTGGPSYEQYF. The nucleotides are TGTGCCATCACCACGACAGGGGGCCCCTCCTACGAGCAGTACTTC.